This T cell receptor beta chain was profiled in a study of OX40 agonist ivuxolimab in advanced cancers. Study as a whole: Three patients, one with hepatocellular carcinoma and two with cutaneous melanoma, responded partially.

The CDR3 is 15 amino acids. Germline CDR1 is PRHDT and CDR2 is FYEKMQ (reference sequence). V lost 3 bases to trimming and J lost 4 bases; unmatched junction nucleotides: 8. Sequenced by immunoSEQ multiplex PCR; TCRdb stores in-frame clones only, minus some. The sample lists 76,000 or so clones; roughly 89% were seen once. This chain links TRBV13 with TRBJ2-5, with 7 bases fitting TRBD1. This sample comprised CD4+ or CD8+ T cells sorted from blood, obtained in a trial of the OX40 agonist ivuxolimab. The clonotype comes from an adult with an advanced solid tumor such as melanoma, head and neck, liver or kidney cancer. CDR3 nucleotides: TGTGCCAGCAGCTTTTGGTTGAGGGGGCGAGAGACCCAGTACTTC. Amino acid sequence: CASSFWLRGRETQYF.